This T cell receptor (beta chain) is drawn from a study of spatial heterogeneity in lung cancer. Study-wide points: One measure, the expanded intratumoral alpha and beta TCR count, tracked tumor mutation counts.

In the case of this clonotype: Its antigen is unknown. A library made for alpha chains picked up this beta chain off target, so its size means little.

Trimming cost V 3 bases and J 7 bases; bases outside gene matches: 8. This CDR3 is built from 15 residues. Germline V gene lookup returns CDR1 SGHAT and CDR2 FQNNGV. Time point indicated: sample taken at primary tumor resection. In each case, whole RNA from tumor, nontumor lung or frozen PBMC was sequenced unsorted. One entry per CDR3 protein, called by TCRdb with MiXCR from the 5' RACE reads. The sample records around 18,000 distinct CDR3 sequences, almost 6% being singletons. This chain connects TRBV11-2 to TRBJ1-2; 10 bases match TRBD1. The source is a female donor with early-stage non-small cell lung cancer. This specimen was lung tumor tissue, taken at surgery. The CDR3 DNA sequence: TGTGCCAGCAGCTTTTCGACAGGGGGCGCGAGTGGCTACACCTTC. Translated: CASSFSTGGASGYTF.